Below, 28 T cell receptor beta chains from the same sample are listed, as sequenced in a study of blood T cell repertoires in COVID-19. Clones were sequenced by immunoSEQ multiplex PCR, and TCRdb holds only the in-frame ones, with some missing. The sample records about 14,000 clones, around 80% being singletons. The sequenced sample consisted of peripheral blood. The source is a woman aged 45-60 years with active or convalescent COVID-19.

The rearrangement uses TRBV20-1 and TRBJ2-5, with D maybe TRBD2 (5 bases). Germline V lookup: CDR1 DFQATT, CDR2 SNEGSKA (reference sequence). V was shortened by 3 bases and J by 7 bases, with 15 bases between the two germline ends. This CDR3 has 13 amino acids. The CDR3: CSASLSGPTTQYF. Written as DNA, the CDR3 is TGCAGTGCTAGTCTAAGCGGTCCGACGACCCAGTACTTC.

This chain links TRBV13 with TRBJ1-2; D uncertain. Germline CDR1 reads PRHDT; CDR2 reads FYEKMQ (reference sequence). The V end lost 0 bases, the J end lost 5 bases, and 16 bases lay between the germline ends. CDR3 size: 16 residues. DNA for the CDR3: TGTGCCAGCAGCTTAGGTATCGGGGATGGGGATTATGGCTACACCTTC. Its protein is CASSLGIGDGDYGYTF.

J is TRBJ2-7 and V is TRBV4-2; D is possibly TRBD1 (5 bases). This CDR3 has 14 amino acids. The V end lost 2 bases, the J end lost 6 bases, and 14 bases lay between the germline ends. Germline V gene lookup returns CDR1 LGHNA and CDR2 YNFKEQ. In DNA, the CDR3 is TGTGCCAGCAGCCAAACGAAGGGGCAGGGCGAGCAGTACTTC. Its translation: CASSQTKGQGEQYF.

This clone was counted once. The V call is TRBV18, the J call TRBJ1-1; no clear D. This CDR3 is built from 15 residues. The germline CDR1 and CDR2 sequences are KGHSH and LQKENI. Trimming removed 0 bases from V and 4 bases from J, with 12 bases in between. The DNA of the CDR3 is TGTGCCAGCTCACCACCGAGAGTGAGAAGCACTGAAGCTTTCTTT. Translation gives CASSPPRVRSTEAFF.

The chain combines TRBV5-5 with TRBJ2-3, with D unresolved. In germline, CDR1 is SGHKS, CDR2 YYEKEE (reference sequence). The CDR3 covers 12 residues. Trimming removed 1 base from V and 5 bases from J, with 5 bases in between. In DNA, the CDR3 is TGTGCCAGCAGCTTGTTTCAAGATACGCAGTATTTT. It codes for CASSLFQDTQYF.

CDR3 sequence (DNA): TGTGCCAGCAGTTGGGGGGGGCTTAATGGCTACACCTTC. Its protein product is CASSWGGLNGYTF. V usage is TRBV27 and J usage is TRBJ1-2; tentatively, D is TRBD1 (6 bases). CDR3 length: 13 amino acids. The V end lost 4 bases, the J end lost 6 bases, and 12 bases lay between the germline ends. Germline assignment: CDR1 MNHEY and CDR2 SMNVEV (reference sequence).

The chain couples TRBV11-2 to TRBJ2-1; 7 bases align to TRBD2. CDR1 is SGHAT and CDR2 is FQNNGV in the germline V gene. The trim removed 7 bases at V and 0 bases at J, leaving 12 bases unmatched. This CDR3 region has 17 residues. The CDR3 loop reads CASILERGTSSYNEQFF. In DNA form, the CDR3 reads TGTGCCAGCATCCTCGAGCGGGGAACGAGCTCCTACAATGAGCAGTTCTTC.

The chain has TRBV27 and TRBJ2-3; a weak D match, TRBD2 (6 bases). The germline V gene has CDR1 MNHEY and CDR2 SMNVEV (reference sequence). The CDR3 length is 15 residues. Trimming took 8 bases from V and 3 from J, leaving 18 bases between them. The CDR3 bases are TGTGCCAGCGGAGACAGCCCCGCGGGGACAGATACGCAGTATTTT. Residues: CASGDSPAGTDTQYF.

The chain carries TRBV6-5 and TRBJ1-1, with D hard to call. V shed 0 bases and J shed 0 bases, with 8 bases lying between them. This CDR3 has 15 residues. Germline V gives CDR1 MNHEY, CDR2 SVGAGI. CDR3 coding DNA: TGTGCCAGCAGTTACTCGCTAGATATGAACACTGAAGCTTTCTTT. It codes for CASSYSLDMNTEAFF.

In this sample, this clone turned up a few times. The V call is TRBV27, the J call TRBJ1-2; possibly TRBD1 for D (6 bases). This CDR3 is built from 14 residues. Looked up from germline, CDR1 is MNHEY and CDR2 is SMNVEV (reference sequence). V dropped 3 bases and J dropped 7 bases, with 15 bases sitting between them. CDR3 in amino acids: CASSFSGGRAGYTF. CDR3 sequence (DNA): TGTGCCAGCAGTTTCTCGGGGGGCAGGGCTGGCTACACCTTC.

This clone is termed medium-sized. This rearrangement joins TRBV7-9 to TRBJ2-7; TRBD1 matches at 10 bases. Trimming at V came to 0 bases and at J to 5 bases, leaving 7 bases not matched to a gene. The CDR3 consists of 16 residues. Germline V CDR1 and CDR2: SEHNR, FQNEAQ (reference sequence). In DNA, the CDR3 is TGTGCCAGCAGCTTAGCGCCGGGGACAGGGGTCCACGAGCAGTACTTC. Translated: CASSLAPGTGVHEQYF.

The chain couples TRBV10-3 to TRBJ2-5; no firm D call. CDR1 and CDR2 from the germline V gene are ENHRY and SYGVKD. The CDR3 covers 15 residues. V was trimmed by 0 bases and J by 0 bases, leaving 8 bases between them. The CDR3 coding sequence is TGTGCCATCAGTGAGTCGCCAAACAACCAAGAGACCCAGTACTTC. Translating it yields CAISESPNNQETQYF.

In this sample, this clone turned up once. CDR3 in amino acids: CASSSPGINEQFF. CDR3 in DNA: TGTGCCAGCAGCTCCCCAGGGATCAATGAGCAGTTCTTC. This chain joins TRBV13 and TRBJ2-1; TRBD1 is a possible D gene (5 bases). The germline V and J ends were trimmed by 4 bases and 6 bases, with 10 bases remaining between them. Germline V gene lookup returns CDR1 PRHDT and CDR2 FYEKMQ (reference sequence). The CDR3 spans 13 residues.

This chain joins TRBV11-3 and TRBJ2-1, with a possible D match to TRBD1 (5 bases). Per the germline V gene, CDR1 is SGHNT and CDR2 is YENEEA. Trimming removed 5 bases at V and 9 bases at J, with 23 bases between. This CDR3 is 16 amino acids long. The CDR3 DNA reads TGTGCCAGCAGCCAGAGGACACAAACAAGGCATAGTGAGCAGTTCTTC. This gives the protein CASSQRTQTRHSEQFF.

This clone has just one count. The V and J genes are TRBV3-1 (or the pseudogene TRBV3-2) and TRBJ2-1; D possibly corresponds to TRBD2 (6 bases). Germline V gives CDR1 LGHDT, CDR2 YNNKEL (reference sequence). Trimming shortened V by 5 bases and J by 2 bases, and 10 bases separated the two germline ends. CDR3 length: 14 residues. Written as DNA, the CDR3 is TGTGCCAGCAGCTCTAGCGACGCCTACAATGAGCAGTTCTTC. This translates into CASSSSDAYNEQFF.

This clone is judged hyperexpanded (1% or more). The chain couples TRBV5-6 to TRBJ2-2, with D possibly being TRBD1 (6 bases). CDR1 and CDR2 (germline): SGHDT, YYEEEE. V was clipped by 6 bases and J by 1 base, with 7 bases between them. This CDR3 spans 13 amino acids. CDR3 region: CASKTGNTGELFF. DNA of the CDR3: TGTGCCAGCAAGACAGGGAACACCGGGGAGCTGTTTTTT.

The chain combines TRBV7-2 with TRBJ1-1; D perhaps matches TRBD1 (5 bases). The V and J ends lost 5 bases and 6 bases respectively, with 10 bases between them. Looked up from germline, CDR1 is SGHTA and CDR2 is FQGNSA. The CDR3 has 12 amino acids. CDR3 loop: CASSPTGAEAFF. CDR3 DNA: TGTGCCAGCAGCCCAACAGGTGCTGAAGCTTTCTTT.

The V gene is TRBV20-1, the J gene TRBJ1-2; D uncertain. The CDR3 is made up of 11 amino acids. V lost 7 bases, J lost 2 bases, and 8 bases lay in between. CDR1 is DFQATT, CDR2 SNEGSKA, per germline (reference sequence). The CDR3 region is CSGHPNYGYTF. In DNA form, the CDR3 reads TGCAGTGGACACCCCAACTATGGCTACACCTTC.

The chain has TRBV5-1 and TRBJ1-5; no clear D gene. Germline V gene sequence: CDR1 SGHRS, CDR2 YFSETQ. The V gene lost 0 bases and the J gene lost 1 base, with 8 bases spanning the gap. This CDR3 comprises 15 residues. The CDR3 nucleotides read TGCGCCAGCAGCTTGGCCGGAGGAAGCAATCAGCCCCAGCATTTT. This sequence encodes CASSLAGGSNQPQHF.

V gene TRBV4-1 combines with J gene TRBJ2-4; weak D call: TRBD2 (5 bases). The germline V and J ends were trimmed by 2 bases and 1 base, with 21 bases remaining between them. The CDR3 length is 19 residues. Germline values: CDR1 MGHRA, CDR2 YSYEKL. This CDR3 reads CASSQLKEIAPSAKNIQYF. The CDR3 nucleotides read TGCGCCAGCAGCCAACTTAAGGAGATAGCGCCATCGGCCAAAAACATTCAGTACTTC.

The gene calls are TRBV27 and TRBJ2-1, with 8 bases lining up with TRBD2. This CDR3 spans 15 amino acids. Germline V lookup: CDR1 MNHEY, CDR2 SMNVEV (reference sequence). The V segment lost 7 bases and the J segment 0 bases; nucleotides outside the gene matches: 5. The CDR3 DNA sequence: TGTGCCAGCAAACTAGCGGACCACTCCTACAATGAGCAGTTCTTC. Translation: CASKLADHSYNEQFF.

The chain carries TRBV25-1 and TRBJ2-5; D is uncertain. Per the germline V gene, CDR1 is MGHDK and CDR2 is SYGVNS. This CDR3 contains 14 residues. Trimming took 0 bases from V and 4 from J, leaving 9 bases between them. The CDR3 loop reads CASSEYTPGETQYF. For the CDR3, the DNA is TGTGCCAGCAGTGAATATACCCCAGGAGAGACCCAGTACTTC.

The chain recombines TRBV2 with TRBJ2-2; 10 bases are a match to TRBD2. This CDR3 is built from 18 residues. J was trimmed by 0 bases and V by 2 bases; bases with no gene match: 6. The germline V gene encodes CDR1 SNHLY and CDR2 FYNNEI. CDR3 amino acids: CASSELSLAGANTGELFF. The CDR3 DNA reads as TGTGCCAGCAGTGAACTTAGCCTAGCGGGGGCGAACACCGGGGAGCTGTTTTTT.

The rearrangement links TRBV7-9 to TRBJ2-7; possible D gene TRBD1, 6 bases. The V and J ends lost 4 bases and 3 bases respectively, with 7 bases between them. The CDR3 length is 12 residues. CDR1 and CDR2 (germline): SEHNR, FQNEAQ (reference sequence). The CDR3 region has the DNA TGTGCCAGCAGCTGGGACATCTACGAGCAGTACTTC. It is translated as CASSWDIYEQYF.

The rearrangement joins TRBV4-1 to TRBJ2-1; tentatively, D is TRBD2 (6 bases). This CDR3 region has 13 residues. Germline assignment: CDR1 MGHRA and CDR2 YSYEKL. Trimming removed 4 bases from V and 7 bases from J, with 11 bases in between. CDR3 in amino acids: CASSLYGGNEQFF. The CDR3 bases are TGCGCCAGCAGCCTCTATGGAGGGAATGAGCAGTTCTTC.

The rearrangement links TRBV6-5 to TRBJ2-1, with D unresolved. There are 15 residues in the CDR3. Per the germline V gene, CDR1 is MNHEY and CDR2 is SVGAGI. V was pared by 2 bases and J by 2 bases, with 10 bases between. The CDR3 sequence: CASSYANPTYNEQFF. The CDR3 DNA follows: TGTGCCAGCAGTTACGCAAACCCTACCTACAATGAGCAGTTCTTC.

The chain combines TRBV6-2 or TRBV6-3 with TRBJ2-6, with 7 bases lining up with TRBD1. Germline CDR1 reads MNHEY; CDR2 reads SVGEGT. V was pared by 4 bases and J by 0 bases, with 15 bases of the junction left unmatched. This CDR3 is built from 20 residues. CDR3 in DNA: TGTGCCAGCAGTTTCACGGCCCGGGGACAGACCTACTCTGGGGCCAACGTCCTGACTTTC. It yields the protein CASSFTARGQTYSGANVLTF.

The chain combines TRBV5-1 with TRBJ2-3, with 9 bases fitting TRBD2. This CDR3 has 15 amino acids. CDR1 SGHRS and CDR2 YFSETQ come from the germline V gene. V lost 4 bases, J lost 6 bases, and 9 bases stayed unmatched. CDR3 coding DNA: TGCGCCAGCAGCCGTTCCGGGACTAGCCGGGATACGCAGTATTTT. This translates into CASSRSGTSRDTQYF.